Following are 16 T cell receptor beta chains from one sample sequenced in a study of shared clonotypes between healthy human individuals. The protocol was immunoSEQ multiplex PCR, while the TCRdb copy is restricted to in-frame clones and leaves out a portion. This table holds about 870,000 clones, approximately 92% found once. CD45RO-negative CD8 cells positively selected for CCR7 made up the naive population, which excluded terminally differentiated effector memory CD45RA+ cells. The sequenced material came from naive CD8+ T cells sorted from blood. These receptor sequences come from a young man in good health.

The chain employs TRBV29-1 and TRBJ2-7; no reliable D call. Trimming left V 6 bases short and J 0 bases short, with 12 bases between. The CDR3 sequence is 13 residues long. In germline, CDR1 is SQVTM, CDR2 ANQGSEA. CDR3 residues: CSVTLTDSYEQYF. In DNA, the CDR3 is TGCAGCGTCACCCTGACGGACTCCTACGAGCAGTACTTC.

In the case of this clone: The sample has other DNA sequences that encode this CDR3 too. The J gene is TRBJ2-1, the V gene TRBV27; possibly TRBD1 or TRBD2 for D (6 bases each). V gave up 2 bases and J gave up 0 bases, with 11 bases separating them. The V gene's germline CDR1 is MNHEY and CDR2 SMNVEV (reference sequence). The CDR3 has 16 amino acids. The CDR3 spells CASSLLGGSSYNEQFF. Written as DNA, the CDR3 is TGTGCCAGCAGTTTACTGGGGGGCAGCTCCTACAATGAGCAGTTCTTC.

The chain carries TRBV27 and TRBJ1-2; D is perhaps TRBD1 (6 bases). Germline loops: CDR1 MNHEY, CDR2 SMNVEV (reference sequence). V lost 6 bases to trimming and J lost 5 bases, with 13 bases between them. The CDR3 loop spans 13 amino acids. CDR3 in DNA: TGTGCCAGCAGACGGGGGGCAGGTTATGGCTACACCTTC. The encoded protein is CASRRGAGYGYTF.

The chain combines TRBV7-3 with TRBJ2-1; unclear D gene. Germline CDR1 reads SGHTA; CDR2 reads FQGTGA. V was clipped by 5 bases and J by 3 bases, with 14 bases between them. This CDR3 has 15 residues. CDR3 sequence (DNA): TGTGCCAGCAGCCCTAACATGGGCATCTACAATGAGCAGTTCTTC. This sequence encodes CASSPNMGIYNEQFF.

The V call is TRBV6-1, the J call TRBJ1-1; D not certain. The germline V and J ends were trimmed by 0 bases and 7 bases, with 6 bases remaining between them. The CDR3 contains 12 residues. The germline CDR1 and CDR2 sequences are MNHNS and SASEGT. CDR3 DNA sequence: TGTGCCAGCAGTGAAGCCCGGAATGAAGCTTTCTTT. Protein product: CASSEARNEAFF.

This rearrangement joins TRBV4-1 to TRBJ2-3; D gene unclear. The CDR3 covers 17 residues. Trimming pared 2 bases from V and 2 bases from J, leaving 17 bases between. Germline V gene data show CDR1 as MGHRA and CDR2 as YSYEKL. The CDR3 bases are TGCGCCAGCAGCCAACCTATGGACGGCTCTTACACAGATACGCAGTATTTT. Translated, it gives CASSQPMDGSYTDTQYF.

This clone has a single count. The chain is built from TRBV9 and TRBJ2-1; the D gene could be TRBD1 or TRBD2 (5 bases each). The CDR3 loop spans 15 amino acids. V was trimmed by 4 bases and J by 8 bases, leaving 19 bases between them. Germline V lookup: CDR1 SGDLS, CDR2 YYNGEE. CDR3 sequence: CASSLTGTPRHEQFF. DNA for the CDR3: TGTGCCAGCAGCCTCACCGGGACCCCGAGGCATGAGCAGTTCTTC.

In its sample, this clone was seen once. This chain uses TRBV27 with TRBJ2-2; D remains ambiguous. V lost 3 bases and J 7 bases, leaving 9 bases between the germline ends. Germline CDR1 MNHEY, CDR2 SMNVEV (reference sequence). This CDR3 comprises 13 residues. CDR3 nucleotides: TGTGCCAGCAGTTTTCAACGGATCGGGGAGCTGTTTTTT. This sequence encodes CASSFQRIGELFF.

The table lists this clone with a count of one. V and J are TRBV7-6 and TRBJ2-1, with 11 nucleotides matching TRBD2. The CDR3 covers 14 residues. Per germline, CDR1 SGHVS and CDR2 FNYEAQ. V lost 5 bases to trimming and J lost 9 bases; unmatched junction nucleotides: 6. CDR3 amino acids: CASSHSGRASEQFF. Here the CDR3 DNA reads TGTGCCAGCAGCCATAGCGGGAGGGCCTCTGAGCAGTTCTTC. Together with reference TRBV7-6 and TRBJ2-1, the CDR3 gives the full variable domain: GAGVSQSPRYKVTKRGQDVALRCDPISGHVSLYWYRQALGQGPEFLTYFNYEAQQDKSGLPNDRFSAERPEGSISTLTIQRTEQRDSAMYRCASSHSGRASEQFFGPGTRLTVL.

This chain joins TRBV7-8 and TRBJ2-5; D may be TRBD2 (5 bases). Trimming cost V 5 bases and J 2 bases, with 12 bases left between them. Germline V CDR1 and CDR2: SGHVS, FQNEAQ. This CDR3 spans 14 amino acids. CDR3 in amino acids: CASSPPWEQETQYF. The CDR3 DNA reads TGTGCCAGCAGCCCGCCCTGGGAGCAAGAGACCCAGTACTTC.

The gene calls are TRBV2 and TRBJ2-5, with 11 nucleotides matching TRBD1. Germline-derived CDR1 and CDR2 are SNHLY and FYNNEI. V lost 11 bases to trimming and J lost 4 bases; unmatched junction nucleotides: 3. This CDR3 is built from 12 residues. CDR3 sequence reads: CAADRGRETQYF. The CDR3, as DNA: TGTGCCGCGGACAGGGGGCGAGAGACCCAGTACTTC. The full variable domain, its missing parts supplied by reference TRBV2 and TRBJ2-5, is EPEVTQTPSHQVTQMGQEVILRCVPISNHLYFYWYRQILGQKVEFLVSFYNNEISEKSEIFDDQFSVERPDGSNFTLKIRSTKLEDSAMYFCAADRGRETQYFGPGTRLLVL.

This clone has just a few counts. This rearrangement joins TRBV7-9 to TRBJ2-1, with 7 bases aligning to TRBD2. Germline V lookup: CDR1 SEHNR, CDR2 FQNEAQ (reference sequence). CDR3 length: 16 amino acids. Trimming removed 5 bases from V and 5 bases from J; junction bases left unmatched: 12. CDR3 sequence (DNA): TGTGCCAGCAGCGGCCCCGGGACTATGCCGAACAATGAGCAGTTCTTC. As protein: CASSGPGTMPNNEQFF.

The chain recombines TRBV2 with TRBJ1-2, with unresolved D. This CDR3 region has 10 residues. The germline V gene encodes CDR1 SNHLY and CDR2 FYNNEI. V gave up 5 bases and J gave up 4 bases, with 2 bases separating them. This CDR3 is CASSPYGYTF. CDR3 nucleotide sequence: TGTGCCAGCAGTCCCTATGGCTACACCTTC. Looking up the rest from reference TRBV2 and TRBJ1-2 gives the full variable domain: EPEVTQTPSHQVTQMGQEVILRCVPISNHLYFYWYRQILGQKVEFLVSFYNNEISEKSEIFDDQFSVERPDGSNFTLKIRSTKLEDSAMYFCASSPYGYTFGSGTRLTVV.

This chain links TRBV6-1 with TRBJ2-1; 7 nucleotides align to TRBD1. V dropped 2 bases and J dropped 3; count of bases not matched to a gene: 1. Germline CDR1 MNHNS, CDR2 SASEGT. The CDR3 totals 14 residues. CDR3 DNA sequence: TGTGCCAGCAGTGAAACAGGGGTCTACAATGAGCAGTTCTTC. Translating it yields CASSETGVYNEQFF.

The chain uses TRBV28 and TRBJ2-1; no clear D. V lost 4 bases to trimming and J lost 0 bases, with 22 bases between them. Germline V gives CDR1 MDHEN, CDR2 SYDVKM. CDR3 length: 19 amino acids. The CDR3: CASSSYPPELRSSYNEQFF. For the CDR3, the DNA is TGTGCCAGCAGTTCCTACCCCCCGGAGCTCCGTAGCTCCTACAATGAGCAGTTCTTC.

The chain has TRBV10-3 and TRBJ2-3; possible D gene TRBD2, 5 bases. Trimming took 0 bases from V and 0 from J, leaving 7 bases between them. Germline lookup yields CDR1 ENHRY and CDR2 SYGVKD. The CDR3 extends over 15 amino acids. The CDR3 DNA reads as TGTGCCATCAGTGAGTCCCAGCGGAGCACAGATACGCAGTATTTT. This translates into CAISESQRSTDTQYF.